This T cell receptor (beta chain) was found in a study of T-cell reconstitution after alpha-beta-depleted transplantation in children. Study-wide findings and caveats: As was reported, about two months after transplant, alpha-beta T cells came from several hundred expanded graft clones. Certain patients had high TCRbeta diversity at day 60, and it came from recipient T cells and thymic progenitors that survived.

This clonotype has a handful of counts. Its cognate antigen is unknown. Unique molecular identifiers were incorporated when the TCRbeta library was constructed. A single record per CDR3 protein comes from TCRdb applying MiXCR to the PCR reads. This repertoire shows more than 400,000 distinct CDR3 sequences, roughly 11% found once; its top ten account for less than 15%. This CDR3 comprises 13 residues. Trimming cost V 1 base and J 5 bases, with 11 bases left between them. Germline assignment: CDR1 DFQATT and CDR2 SNEGSKA (reference sequence). The origin of this receptor is a female patient younger than 10 who had a stem cell transplant for aplastic anemia, so the T cells may come from the graft donor. The sample in question was PBMCs, mostly from graft donor cells, obtained 180 days after TCRalphabeta/CD19-depleted stem cell transplant. V is TRBV20-1 and J is TRBJ1-2, with no clear D. The CDR3 region has the DNA TGCAGTGCTAGAGTGAGCCAGACGTATGGCTACACCTTC. It translates to CSARVSQTYGYTF.